This is a list of T cell receptor beta chains from one sample in a study of CD8+CD57+ T cells in acquired aplastic anemia. TCRdb analysed the reads with MiXCR anew, one entry per CDR3 protein. The sample yields around 160,000 distinct CDR3 sequences, 40% to 50% seen once. The material sequenced was sorted CD4+, CD8+, or CD8+CD57+ T cells (not recorded which) from PBMCs. These receptors were obtained from a human donor with aplastic anemia. Both conserved end residues are part of each CDR3. The order of the fields is J gene, clone size, V gene, D gene, CDR3 DNA, CDR3 protein. The D gene is left open where the match is weak. Rows may omit the clone size; those that give it use once, few, many or a size class.

>TRBJ1-2|NA|TRBV9|NA
TGTGCCAGCAGCGTAGCCGGGGGGGGAGCTGGCTACACCTTC
CASSVAGGGAGYTF
>TRBJ2-2|NA|TRBV7-3|NA
TGTGCCTGCAGCTTATCCTTTTTCCCCGGGGAGCTGTTTTTT
CACSLSFFPGELFF
>TRBJ2-7|many|TRBV10-1|NA
TGCGCCAGCAGTGAAAGGCACACCCCCTACGAGCAGTACTTC
CASSERHTPYEQYF
>TRBJ1-1|NA|TRBV25-1|NA
TGTGCCAGCAGTTTCACCCACCCACATGGGGGGAAAGGGACTGAAGCTTTCTTT
CASSFTHPHGGKGTEAFF
>TRBJ2-7|few|TRBV7-8|TRBD2
TGTGCCAGCAGCTCCCAGAGCGGGGACGTTTTATACGAGCAGTACTTC
CASSSQSGDVLYEQYF
>TRBJ1-2|NA|TRBV28|NA
TGTGCCAGCAGTCCCGATTCTGCATATGGCTACACCTTC
CASSPDSAYGYTF
>TRBJ1-2|NA|TRBV30|TRBD1
TGTGCCTGGAGTATACAGGGGGTGGATGGCTACACCTTC
CAWSIQGVDGYTF
>TRBJ1-6|NA|TRBV14|TRBD1
TGTGCCAGCAGCCAGGGAGATCGGGACAGGCTATCACCCCTCCACTTT
CASSQGDRDRLSPLHF
>TRBJ2-3|once|TRBV10-3|TRBD1
TGTGCCATCAATGCGGCGCATTCGGGACAGGTCACAGATACGCAGTATTTT
CAINAAHSGQVTDTQYF
>TRBJ2-7|few|TRBV10-3|NA
TGTGCCACCCGTGACTATTACGAGCAGTACTTC
CATRDYYEQYF
>TRBJ2-5|many|TRBV7-2|NA
TGTGCCAGCAGCCAGACTAAGGAGACCCAGTACTTC
CASSQTKETQYF
>TRBJ1-4|NA|TRBV5-4|TRBD1
TGTGCCAGCAGCTTGGGGGACAGGGTGTCATCTAGTGAAAAACTGTTTTTT
CASSLGDRVSSSEKLFF
>TRBJ2-3|NA|TRBV12-3/TRBV12-4|TRBD2
TGTGCCAGCAGGCATGGGACTAGCGGACACACAGATACGCAGTATTTT
CASRHGTSGHTDTQYF
>TRBJ1-5|many|TRBV7-2|NA
TGTGCCAGCAGCTTAGCCCCTGGGTCTCAGCCCCAGCATTTT
CASSLAPGSQPQHF
>TRBJ1-6|many|TRBV9|NA
TGTGCCAGCAGCATCAGGGCTAGCTCCTATAATTCACCCCTCCACTTT
CASSIRASSYNSPLHF
>TRBJ2-3|NA|TRBV20-1|NA
TGCAGTGCTACTGGGGGACGCGGAACAGATACGCAGTATTTT
CSATGGRGTDTQYF
>TRBJ2-5|few|TRBV20-1|TRBD1
TGCAGTGCTAGGACCGGGACAGGTCGGACCCAGTACTTC
CSARTGTGRTQYF
>TRBJ1-2|many|TRBV2|NA
TGTGCCAGCACCCCAGCGAACTATGGCTACACCTTC
CASTPANYGYTF
>TRBJ2-3|many|TRBV24-1|TRBD2
TGTGCCACCAGTGATTCAAAACTAGCGAAGGAAAGTGGAGATACGCAGTATTTT
CATSDSKLAKESGDTQYF
>TRBJ1-1|NA|TRBV25-1|TRBD1
TGTGCCAGCAGTGACCGCTCGACAGGGAGGAGCACTGAAGCTTTCTTT
CASSDRSTGRSTEAFF
>TRBJ2-1|many|TRBV11-2|NA
TGTGCCAGCAGCCCCACTAGCAGCTCCTACAATGAGCAGTTCTTC
CASSPTSSSYNEQFF
>TRBJ2-1|many|TRBV20-1|TRBD2
TGCAGTGCTAGAGATCTAGGTAGCGGGAGGGCCAATGAGCAGTTCTTC
CSARDLGSGRANEQFF
>TRBJ2-5|many|TRBV7-8|TRBD2
TGTGCCAGCAGCCCTCGAGCGGGAGTGGGAGAGACCCAGTACTTC
CASSPRAGVGETQYF
>TRBJ2-7|NA|TRBV20-1|TRBD2
TGCAGTGCCACTGGCGGTTTTAAAACTAGCGGCTCCTACGAGCAGTACTTC
CSATGGFKTSGSYEQYF
>TRBJ2-7|once|TRBV7-9|TRBD1
TGTGCCAGCGGGACAGGAAGGGACGAGCAGTACTTC
CASGTGRDEQYF
>TRBJ2-1|few|TRBV30|NA
TGTGCCTGGACTCAACCGACCCCCGGACATAGCAATGAGCAGTTCTTC
CAWTQPTPGHSNEQFF
>TRBJ2-7|many|TRBV7-3|TRBD1
TGTGCCAGCAGTGAAGGGGGACAGGGTAGACACGAGCAGTACTTC
CASSEGGQGRHEQYF
>TRBJ2-3|NA|TRBV29-1|NA
TGCAGCGTTGAAGATCGTCAGACGGTGGCAGATACGCAGTATTTT
CSVEDRQTVADTQYF
>TRBJ1-5|NA|TRBV2|NA
TGTGCCAGCAGTGAAGGGGTGGGCAATCAGCCCCAGCATTTT
CASSEGVGNQPQHF
>TRBJ2-2|NA|TRBV20-1|TRBD1
TGCAGTGCTGGGGGACAGGGTGGGACCGGGGAGCTGTTTTTT
CSAGGQGGTGELFF
>TRBJ2-7|many|TRBV9|NA
TGTGCCAGCAGCCCAGCGAGTAGCGAGCAGTACTTC
CASSPASSEQYF
>TRBJ1-2|NA|TRBV9|NA
TGTGCCAGCAGCGACGGGAAATTC
CASSDGKF
>TRBJ2-6|many|TRBV6-1|NA
TGTGCCAGCACAGCTTGGGCATACAGGACGGCTGGGGCCAACGTCCTGACTTTC
CASTAWAYRTAGANVLTF
>TRBJ2-1|NA|TRBV19|NA
TGTGCCAGTAGTATCGGTTTAGCAAAGTTCTTC
CASSIGLAKFF
>TRBJ2-3|few|TRBV24-1|TRBD2
TGTGCCACCAGTGGCGGGGGGGGGTCCACAGATACGCAGTATTTT
CATSGGGGSTDTQYF
>TRBJ1-3|NA|TRBV7-3|TRBD1
TGTGCCAGCAGCCCGACGGACAGGGTTGGAAACAACATATATTTT
CASSPTDRVGNNIYF
>TRBJ2-7|NA|TRBV25-1|NA
TGTGCCAGCAGTGATCGAAGGGACGGAGCCTACGAGCAGTACTTC
CASSDRRDGAYEQYF
>TRBJ1-1|many|TRBV29-1|TRBD1
TGCAGCGTTCTGACAGGGGTGAACACTGAAGCTTTCTTT
CSVLTGVNTEAFF
>TRBJ1-3|few|TRBV30|TRBD1
TGTGCCTGGAGTCCCGGACAGGCTGGAAACACCATATATTTT
CAWSPGQAGNTIYF
>TRBJ2-3|once|TRBV25-1|NA
TGTGCCAGCAGTGAACCGTCCGATACGCAGTATTTT
CASSEPSDTQYF
>TRBJ1-1|NA|TRBV29-1|NA
TGCAGCGTTGAACTGGGGGGCACTGAAGCTTTCTTT
CSVELGGTEAFF
>TRBJ2-6|NA|TRBV19|TRBD2
TGTGCCAGTAGTATTGGACTAGCGGCTGGGGCCAACGTCCTGACTTTC
CASSIGLAAGANVLTF
>TRBJ2-1|once|TRBV5-5|NA
TGTGCCAGCAGCTTGGTGGGCAGGGCCAATGAGCAGTTCTTC
CASSLVGRANEQFF